This T cell receptor (beta chain) was sequenced in a study of blood T cell repertoires in COVID-19. The method was immunoSEQ multiplex PCR; TCRdb's version includes in-frame clones alone and lacks a portion of them. The sample contains 150,000 or so clones, about 85% of which appear only once. CDR3 length: 14 amino acids. Germline CDR1 is MNHEY and CDR2 is SVGAGI. The V end was cut by 8 bases, the J end by 8 bases, with 16 bases between. Sequencing used peripheral blood. This chain links TRBV6-5 with TRBJ1-6; D is unresolved. The clonotype was recovered from a man aged 60 to 69 with COVID-19, enrolled during active disease. As DNA, the CDR3 is TGTGCCAGCGTCCCCCGTCAGGCCGATTCACCCCTCCACTTT. As protein: CASVPRQADSPLHF.